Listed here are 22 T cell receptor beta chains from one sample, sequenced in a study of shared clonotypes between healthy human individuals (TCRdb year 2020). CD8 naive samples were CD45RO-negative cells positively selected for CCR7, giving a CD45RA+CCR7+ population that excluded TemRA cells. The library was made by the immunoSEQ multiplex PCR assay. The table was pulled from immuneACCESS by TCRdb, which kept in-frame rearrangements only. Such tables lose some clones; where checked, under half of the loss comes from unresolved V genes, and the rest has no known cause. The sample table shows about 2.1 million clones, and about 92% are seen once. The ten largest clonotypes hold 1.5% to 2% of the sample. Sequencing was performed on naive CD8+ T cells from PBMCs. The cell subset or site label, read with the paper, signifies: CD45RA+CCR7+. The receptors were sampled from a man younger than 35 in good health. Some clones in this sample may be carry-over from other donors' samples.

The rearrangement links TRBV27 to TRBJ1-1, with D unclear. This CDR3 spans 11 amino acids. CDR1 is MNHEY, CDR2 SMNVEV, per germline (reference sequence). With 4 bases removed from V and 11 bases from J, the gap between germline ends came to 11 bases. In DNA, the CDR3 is TGTGCCAGCAGTTCCGAGAGAGGGGCTTTCTTT. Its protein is CASSSERGAFF.

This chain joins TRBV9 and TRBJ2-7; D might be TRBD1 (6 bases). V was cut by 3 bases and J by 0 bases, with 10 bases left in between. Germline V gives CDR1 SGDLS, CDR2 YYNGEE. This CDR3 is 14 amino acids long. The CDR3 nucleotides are TGTGCCAGCAGCGCTACAGGGATCTCCTACGAGCAGTACTTC. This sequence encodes CASSATGISYEQYF.

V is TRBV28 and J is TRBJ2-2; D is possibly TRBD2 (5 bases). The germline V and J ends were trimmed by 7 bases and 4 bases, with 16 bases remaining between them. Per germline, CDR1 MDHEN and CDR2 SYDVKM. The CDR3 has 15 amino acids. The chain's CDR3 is CASTGIPPGTGELFF. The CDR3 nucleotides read TGTGCCAGCACCGGGATCCCCCCGGGCACCGGGGAGCTGTTTTTT.

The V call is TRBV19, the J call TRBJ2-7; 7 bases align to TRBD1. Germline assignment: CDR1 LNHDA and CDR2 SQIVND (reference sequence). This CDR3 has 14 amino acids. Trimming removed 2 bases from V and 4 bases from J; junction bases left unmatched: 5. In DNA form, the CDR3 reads TGTGCCAGTAGTATAACAGGGGACGAATACGAGCAGTACTTC. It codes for CASSITGDEYEQYF.

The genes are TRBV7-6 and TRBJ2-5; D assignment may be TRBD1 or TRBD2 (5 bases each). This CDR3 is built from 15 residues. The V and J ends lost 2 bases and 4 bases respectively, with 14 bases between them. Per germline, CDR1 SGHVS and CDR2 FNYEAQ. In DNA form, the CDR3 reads TGTGCCAGCAGCTTACCCCAGGGCGGAGGAGAGACCCAGTACTTC. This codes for CASSLPQGGGETQYF.

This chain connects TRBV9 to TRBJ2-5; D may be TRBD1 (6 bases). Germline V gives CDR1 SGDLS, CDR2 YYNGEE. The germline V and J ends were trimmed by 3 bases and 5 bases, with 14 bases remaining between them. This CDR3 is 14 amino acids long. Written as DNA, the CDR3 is TGTGCCAGCAGCGCAGGGGAAGCTTGGGAGACCCAGTACTTC. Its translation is CASSAGEAWETQYF.

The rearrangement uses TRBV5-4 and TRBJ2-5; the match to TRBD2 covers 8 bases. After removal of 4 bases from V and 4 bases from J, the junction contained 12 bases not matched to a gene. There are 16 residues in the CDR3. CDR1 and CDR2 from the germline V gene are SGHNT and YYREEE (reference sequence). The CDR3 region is CASSLSGIREGETQYF. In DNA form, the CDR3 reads TGTGCCAGCAGCCTTAGCGGGATCCGGGAGGGAGAGACCCAGTACTTC.

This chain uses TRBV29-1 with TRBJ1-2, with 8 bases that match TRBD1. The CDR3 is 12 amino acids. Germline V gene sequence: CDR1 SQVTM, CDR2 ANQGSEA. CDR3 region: CSGGQGSDGYTF. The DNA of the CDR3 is TGCAGTGGTGGACAGGGAAGCGATGGCTACACCTTC.

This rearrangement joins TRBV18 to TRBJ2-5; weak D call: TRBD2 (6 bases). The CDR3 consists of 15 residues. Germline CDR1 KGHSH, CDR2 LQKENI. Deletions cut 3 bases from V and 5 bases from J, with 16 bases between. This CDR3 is CASSPGDGGAETQYF. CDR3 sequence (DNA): TGTGCCAGCTCACCGGGGGACGGAGGGGCGGAGACCCAGTACTTC.

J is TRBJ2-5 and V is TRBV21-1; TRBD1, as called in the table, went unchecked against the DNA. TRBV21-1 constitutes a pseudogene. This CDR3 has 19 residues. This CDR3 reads CASSTQGPTRKYRRGTQYF. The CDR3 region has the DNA TGTGCCAGCAGCACTCAGGGGCCCACCCGAAAGTACCGCCGTGGGACCCAGTACTTC.

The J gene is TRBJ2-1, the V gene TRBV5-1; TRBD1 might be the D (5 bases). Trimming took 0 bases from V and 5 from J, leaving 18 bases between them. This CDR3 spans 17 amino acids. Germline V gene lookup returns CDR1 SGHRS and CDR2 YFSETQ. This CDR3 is CASSLASRAPLDNEQFF. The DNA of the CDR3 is TGCGCCAGCAGCTTGGCCAGCAGGGCCCCACTGGACAATGAGCAGTTCTTC.

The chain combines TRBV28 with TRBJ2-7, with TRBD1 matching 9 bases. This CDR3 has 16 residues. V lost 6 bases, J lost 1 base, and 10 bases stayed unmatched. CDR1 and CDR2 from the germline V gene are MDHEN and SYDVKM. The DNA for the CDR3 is TGTGCCAGCAGACCCTGGGGCGGGACAGGGTCCTACGAGCAGTACTTC. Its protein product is CASRPWGGTGSYEQYF.

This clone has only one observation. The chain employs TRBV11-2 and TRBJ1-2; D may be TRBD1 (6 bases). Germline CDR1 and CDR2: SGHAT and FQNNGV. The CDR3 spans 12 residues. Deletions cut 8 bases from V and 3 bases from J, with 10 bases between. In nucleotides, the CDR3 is TGTGCCAGCCGGGGGGGCTACTATGGCTACACCTTC. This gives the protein CASRGGYYGYTF.

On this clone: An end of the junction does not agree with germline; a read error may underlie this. This CDR3 is CASSLSLAGRHF. The CDR3 region has the DNA TGTGCCAGCAGTTTAAGTCTAGCGGGACGACACTTC. V gene TRBV28 combines with J gene TRBJ2-7, with TRBD2 identical over 9 bases. The CDR3 is 12 residues long. The germline V gene encodes CDR1 MDHEN and CDR2 SYDVKM.

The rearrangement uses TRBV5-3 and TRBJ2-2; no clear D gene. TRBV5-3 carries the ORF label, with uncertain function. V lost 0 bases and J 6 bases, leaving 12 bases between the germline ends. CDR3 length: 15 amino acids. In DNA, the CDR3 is TGTGCCAGAAGCTTGGTTGAGACTCCAGCCGGGGAGCTGTTTTTT. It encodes CARSLVETPAGELFF.

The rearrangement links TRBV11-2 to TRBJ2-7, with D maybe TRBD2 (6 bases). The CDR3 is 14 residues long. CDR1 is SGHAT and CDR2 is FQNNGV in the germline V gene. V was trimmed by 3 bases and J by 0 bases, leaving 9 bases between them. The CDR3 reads CASSFGAGSYEQYF. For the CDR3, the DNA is TGTGCCAGCAGCTTCGGAGCGGGCTCCTACGAGCAGTACTTC.

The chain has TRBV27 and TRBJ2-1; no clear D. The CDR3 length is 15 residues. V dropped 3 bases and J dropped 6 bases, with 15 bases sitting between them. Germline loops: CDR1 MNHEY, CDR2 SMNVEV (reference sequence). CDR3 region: CASSLGPDEANEQFF. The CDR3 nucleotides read TGTGCCAGCAGTTTGGGCCCGGACGAGGCCAATGAGCAGTTCTTC.

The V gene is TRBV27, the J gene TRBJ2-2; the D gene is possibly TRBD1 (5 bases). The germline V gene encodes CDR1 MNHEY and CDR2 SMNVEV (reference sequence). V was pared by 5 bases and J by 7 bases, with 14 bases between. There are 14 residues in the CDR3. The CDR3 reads CASSLRTLHGELFF. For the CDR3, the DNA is TGTGCCAGCAGTCTTAGGACACTTCACGGGGAGCTGTTTTTT.

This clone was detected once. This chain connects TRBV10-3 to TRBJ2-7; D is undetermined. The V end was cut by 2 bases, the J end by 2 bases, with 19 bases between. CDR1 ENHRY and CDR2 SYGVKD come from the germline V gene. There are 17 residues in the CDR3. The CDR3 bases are TGTGCCATCAGTGAGCGCCAGGCCAGGCGCGGAGCCTACGAGCAGTACTTC. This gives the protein CAISERQARRGAYEQYF.

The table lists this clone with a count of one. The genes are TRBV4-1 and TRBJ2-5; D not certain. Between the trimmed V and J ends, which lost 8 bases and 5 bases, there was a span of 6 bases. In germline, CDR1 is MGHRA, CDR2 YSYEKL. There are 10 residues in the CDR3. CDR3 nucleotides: TGCGCCAGCGGATCTGAGACCCAGTACTTC. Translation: CASGSETQYF.

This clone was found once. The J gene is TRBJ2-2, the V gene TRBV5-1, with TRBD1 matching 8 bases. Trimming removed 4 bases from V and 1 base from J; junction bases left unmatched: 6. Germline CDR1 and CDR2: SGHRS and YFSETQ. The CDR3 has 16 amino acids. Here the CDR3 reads CASSLWTGMNTGELFF. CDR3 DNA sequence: TGCGCCAGCAGCCTCTGGACAGGGATGAACACCGGGGAGCTGTTTTTT. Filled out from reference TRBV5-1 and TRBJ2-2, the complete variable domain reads KAGVTQTPRYLIKTRGQQVTLSCSPISGHRSVSWYQQTPGQGLQFLFEYFSETQRNKGNFPGRFSGRQFSNSRSEMNVSTLELGDSALYLCASSLWTGMNTGELFFGEGSRLTVL.

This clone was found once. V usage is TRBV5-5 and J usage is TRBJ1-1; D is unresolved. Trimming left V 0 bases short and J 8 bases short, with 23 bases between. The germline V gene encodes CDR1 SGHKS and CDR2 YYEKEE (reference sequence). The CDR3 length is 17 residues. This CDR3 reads CASSLEVQSWAFEEAFF. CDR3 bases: TGTGCCAGCAGCTTGGAGGTTCAGTCTTGGGCGTTTGAAGAAGCTTTCTTT.